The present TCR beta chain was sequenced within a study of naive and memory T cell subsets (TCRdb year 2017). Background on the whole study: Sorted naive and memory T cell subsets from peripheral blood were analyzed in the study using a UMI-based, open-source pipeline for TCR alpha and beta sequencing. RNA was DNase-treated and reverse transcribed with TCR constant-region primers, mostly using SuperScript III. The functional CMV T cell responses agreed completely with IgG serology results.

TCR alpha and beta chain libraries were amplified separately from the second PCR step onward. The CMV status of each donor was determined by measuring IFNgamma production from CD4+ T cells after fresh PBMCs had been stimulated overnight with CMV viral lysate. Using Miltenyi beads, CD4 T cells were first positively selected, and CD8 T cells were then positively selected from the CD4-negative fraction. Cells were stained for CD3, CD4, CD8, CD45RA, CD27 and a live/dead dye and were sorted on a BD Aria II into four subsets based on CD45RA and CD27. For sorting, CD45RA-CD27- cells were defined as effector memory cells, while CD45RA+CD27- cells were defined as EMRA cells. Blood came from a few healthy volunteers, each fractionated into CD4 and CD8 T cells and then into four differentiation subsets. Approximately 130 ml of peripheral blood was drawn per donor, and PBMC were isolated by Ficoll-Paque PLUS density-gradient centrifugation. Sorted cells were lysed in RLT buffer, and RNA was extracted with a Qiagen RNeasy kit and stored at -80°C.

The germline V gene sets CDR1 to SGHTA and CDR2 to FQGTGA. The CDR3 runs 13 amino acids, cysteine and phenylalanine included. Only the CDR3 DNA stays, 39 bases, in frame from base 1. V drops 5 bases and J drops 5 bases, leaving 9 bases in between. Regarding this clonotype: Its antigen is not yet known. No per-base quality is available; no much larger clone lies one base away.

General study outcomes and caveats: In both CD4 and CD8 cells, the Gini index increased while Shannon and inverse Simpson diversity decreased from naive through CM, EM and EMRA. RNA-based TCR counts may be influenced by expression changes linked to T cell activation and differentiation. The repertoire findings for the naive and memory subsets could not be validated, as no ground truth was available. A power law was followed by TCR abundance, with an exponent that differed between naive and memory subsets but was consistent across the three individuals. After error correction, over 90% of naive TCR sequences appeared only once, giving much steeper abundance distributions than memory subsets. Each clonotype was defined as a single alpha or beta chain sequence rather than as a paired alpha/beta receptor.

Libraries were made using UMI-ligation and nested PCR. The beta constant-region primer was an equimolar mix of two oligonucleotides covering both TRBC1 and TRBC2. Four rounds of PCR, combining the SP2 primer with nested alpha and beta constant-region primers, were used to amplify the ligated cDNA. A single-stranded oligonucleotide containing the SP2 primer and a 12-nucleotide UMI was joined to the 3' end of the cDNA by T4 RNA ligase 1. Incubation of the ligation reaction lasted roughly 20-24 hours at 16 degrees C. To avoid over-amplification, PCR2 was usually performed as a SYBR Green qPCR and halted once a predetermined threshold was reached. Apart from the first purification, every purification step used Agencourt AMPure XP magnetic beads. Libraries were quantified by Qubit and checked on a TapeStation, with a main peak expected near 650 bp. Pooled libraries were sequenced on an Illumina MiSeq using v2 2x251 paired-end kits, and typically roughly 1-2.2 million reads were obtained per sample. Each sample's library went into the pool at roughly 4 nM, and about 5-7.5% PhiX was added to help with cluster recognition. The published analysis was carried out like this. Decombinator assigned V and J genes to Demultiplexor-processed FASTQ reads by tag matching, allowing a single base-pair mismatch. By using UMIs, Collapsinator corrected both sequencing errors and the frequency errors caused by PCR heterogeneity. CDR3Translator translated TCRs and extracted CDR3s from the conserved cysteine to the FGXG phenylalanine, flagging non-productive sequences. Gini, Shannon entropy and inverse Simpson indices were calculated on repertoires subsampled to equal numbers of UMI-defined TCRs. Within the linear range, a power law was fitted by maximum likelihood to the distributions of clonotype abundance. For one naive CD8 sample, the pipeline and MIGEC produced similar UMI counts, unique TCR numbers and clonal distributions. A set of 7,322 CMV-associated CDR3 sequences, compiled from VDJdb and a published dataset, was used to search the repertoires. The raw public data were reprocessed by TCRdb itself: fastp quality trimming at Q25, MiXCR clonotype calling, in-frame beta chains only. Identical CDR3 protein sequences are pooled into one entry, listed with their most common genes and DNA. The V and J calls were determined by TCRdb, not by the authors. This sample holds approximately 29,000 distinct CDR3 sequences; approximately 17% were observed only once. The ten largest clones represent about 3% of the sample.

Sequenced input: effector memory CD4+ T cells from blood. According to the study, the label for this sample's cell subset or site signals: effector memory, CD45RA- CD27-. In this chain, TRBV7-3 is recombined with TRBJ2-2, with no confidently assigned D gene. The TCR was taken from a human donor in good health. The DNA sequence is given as TGTGCCAGCAGCCGATCTGGGACCGGGGAGCTGTTTTTT. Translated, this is CASSRSGTGELFF. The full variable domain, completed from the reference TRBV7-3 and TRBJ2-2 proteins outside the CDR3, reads GAGVSQTPSNKVTEKGKYVELRCDPISGHTALYWYRQSLGQGPEFLIYFQGTGAADDSGLPNDRFFAVRPEGSVSTLKIQRTERGDSAVYLCASSRSGTGELFFGEGSRLTVL.